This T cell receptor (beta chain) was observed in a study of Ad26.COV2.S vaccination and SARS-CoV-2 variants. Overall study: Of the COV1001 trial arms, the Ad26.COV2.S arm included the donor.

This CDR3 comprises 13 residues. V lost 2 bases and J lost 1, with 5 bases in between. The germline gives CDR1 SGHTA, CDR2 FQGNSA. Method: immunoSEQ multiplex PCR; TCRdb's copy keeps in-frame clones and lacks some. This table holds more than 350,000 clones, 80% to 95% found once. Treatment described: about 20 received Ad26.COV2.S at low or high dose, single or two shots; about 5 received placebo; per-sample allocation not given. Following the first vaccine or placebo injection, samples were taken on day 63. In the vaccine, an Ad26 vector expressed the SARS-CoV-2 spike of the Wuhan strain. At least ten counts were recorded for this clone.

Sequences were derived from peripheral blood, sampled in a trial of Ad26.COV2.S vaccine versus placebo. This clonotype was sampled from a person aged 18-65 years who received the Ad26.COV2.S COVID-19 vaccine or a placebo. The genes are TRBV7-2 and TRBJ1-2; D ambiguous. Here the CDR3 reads CASSLNNNYGYTF. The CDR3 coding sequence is TGTGCCAGCAGCTTAAATAATAACTATGGCTACACCTTC.